This T cell receptor (beta chain) was identified in a study of T cells after yellow fever vaccination. V shed 6 bases, J shed 2 bases, and the junction held 12 bases outside the gene matches. The germline CDR1 and CDR2 sequences are DFQATT and SNEGSKA (reference sequence). This CDR3 comprises 15 residues. This clonotype has only a few counts. Its target is not known. The study's findings and limits: Weaker overall was a secondary response that nonetheless peaked faster, on day 5 versus 15. Reappearance after the booster was seen for most primary-vaccination clones, at 95% to 98% CD4 and more than 80% CD8. There was a possibility that FACS-sorted repertoires contained abundant clonotypes contaminating from the bulk population.

As TCR cDNA was made by 5'RACE template switching, a universal primer site and UMIs were added. TCRdb redid the calling of the 5' RACE reads with MiXCR, one entry per CDR3 protein. The sample lists some 240,000 distinct CDR3 sequences; about 3% were seen once. This TCR was recovered from a man between 18 and 35 years old who received the YFV17D yellow fever vaccine. The chain carries TRBV20-1 and TRBJ1-2, with TRBD1 matching over 7 bases. The sequenced sample was CD4+ T cells sorted from PBMCs, obtained 10 days after the yellow fever booster vaccination. The CDR3, as DNA: TGCAGTGCGAAGGGAGCCGGGACAGAAAACTATGGCTACACCTTC. Its protein product is CSAKGAGTENYGYTF.